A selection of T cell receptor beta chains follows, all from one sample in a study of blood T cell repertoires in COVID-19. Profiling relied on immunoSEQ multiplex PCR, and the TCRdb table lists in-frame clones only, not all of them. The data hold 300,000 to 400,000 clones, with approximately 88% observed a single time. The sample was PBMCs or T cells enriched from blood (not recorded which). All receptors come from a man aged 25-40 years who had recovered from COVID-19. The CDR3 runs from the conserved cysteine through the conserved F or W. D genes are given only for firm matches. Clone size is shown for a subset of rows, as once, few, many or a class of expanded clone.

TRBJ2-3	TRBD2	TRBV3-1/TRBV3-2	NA	CASSQEAGADTQYF	TGTGCCAGCAGCCAAGAAGCGGGGGCAGATACGCAGTATTTT
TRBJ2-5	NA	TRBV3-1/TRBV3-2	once	CASSQRGEETQYF	TGTGCCAGCAGCCAGCGCGGGGAAGAGACCCAGTACTTC
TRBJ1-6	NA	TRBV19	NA	CASSIWRDVNYNSPLHF	TGTGCCAGTAGTATATGGAGAGATGTCAACTATAATTCACCCCTCCACTTT
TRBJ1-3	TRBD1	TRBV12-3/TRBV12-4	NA	CATRDRVENTIYF	TGTGCCACGCGGGACAGGGTGGAAAACACCATATATTTT
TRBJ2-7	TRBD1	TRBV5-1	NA	CASSPEGQGRYEQYF	TGCGCCAGCAGCCCGGAGGGACAGGGGAGGTACGAGCAGTACTTC
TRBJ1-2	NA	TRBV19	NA	CASSVQGLSYGYTF	TGTGCCAGTAGTGTTCAGGGACTTTCCTATGGCTACACCTTC
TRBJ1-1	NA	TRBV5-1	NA	CASSLNGMNTEAFF	TGCGCCAGCAGCTTGAACGGTATGAACACTGAAGCTTTCTTT
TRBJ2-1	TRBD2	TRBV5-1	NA	CASSSMTSGNNEQFF	TGCGCCAGCAGCTCGATGACTAGCGGGAACAATGAGCAGTTCTTC
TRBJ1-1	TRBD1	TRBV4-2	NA	CASSLPGQGNTEAFF	TGTGCCAGCAGCCTCCCCGGACAGGGCAACACTGAAGCTTTCTTT
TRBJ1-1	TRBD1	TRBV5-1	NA	CASSFTGGPWNTEAFF	TGCGCCAGCAGCTTCACAGGGGGCCCTTGGAACACTGAAGCTTTCTTT
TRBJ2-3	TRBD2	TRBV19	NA	CASSIDLAGGRADTQYF	TGTGCCAGTAGTATAGATCTGGCGGGGGGACGGGCAGATACGCAGTATTTT
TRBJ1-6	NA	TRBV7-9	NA	CASSLAIGRGGSPLHF	TGTGCCAGCAGCTTAGCGATTGGCAGGGGCGGATCACCCCTCCACTTT
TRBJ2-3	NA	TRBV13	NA	CASSPGGSLFTDTQYF	TGTGCCAGCAGCCCAGGGGGGTCCCTTTTCACAGATACGCAGTATTTT
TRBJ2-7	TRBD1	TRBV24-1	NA	CATSDPRDSPYEQYF	TGTGCCACCAGTGATCCACGGGACAGTCCCTACGAGCAGTACTTC
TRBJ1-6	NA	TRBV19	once	CASSMDMFQSYNSPLHF	TGTGCCAGTAGTATGGACATGTTCCAGTCCTATAATTCACCCCTCCACTTT
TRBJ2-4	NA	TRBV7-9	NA	CASSPRGVGGTKNIQYF	TGTGCCAGCAGCCCACGTGGAGTGGGTGGAACCAAAAACATTCAGTACTTC
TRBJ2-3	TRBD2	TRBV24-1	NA	CATSATSAITDTQYF	TGTGCCACCAGTGCCACTAGCGCAATCACAGATACGCAGTATTTT
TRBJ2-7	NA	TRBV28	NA	CASSWLGIGVYEQYF	TGTGCCAGCAGTTGGTTGGGTATAGGGGTTTACGAGCAGTACTTC
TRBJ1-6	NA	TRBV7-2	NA	CASSLGGDSYNSPLHF	TGTGCCAGCAGCTTGGGGGGGGACTCCTATAATTCACCCCTCCACTTT
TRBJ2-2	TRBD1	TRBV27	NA	CASSLWGTGAAGELFF	TGTGCCAGCAGTTTATGGGGGACAGGGGCGGCCGGGGAGCTGTTTTTT